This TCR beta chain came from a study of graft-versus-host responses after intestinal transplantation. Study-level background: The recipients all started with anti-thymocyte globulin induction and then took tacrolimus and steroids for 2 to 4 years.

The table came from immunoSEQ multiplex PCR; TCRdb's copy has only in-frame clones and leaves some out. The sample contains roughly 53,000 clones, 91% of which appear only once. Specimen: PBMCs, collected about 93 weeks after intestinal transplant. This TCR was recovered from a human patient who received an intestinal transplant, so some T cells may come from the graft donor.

The CDR3 loop is CASSSPPTPDTQYF. The DNA of the CDR3 is TGTGCCAGCAGCTCCCCCCCGACACCCGATACGCAGTATTTT. This chain connects TRBV7-9 to TRBJ2-3; D gene unclear. Trimming shortened V by 4 bases and J by 6 bases, and 14 bases separated the two germline ends. Germline V gene data show CDR1 as SEHNR and CDR2 as FQNEAQ (reference sequence). This CDR3 has 14 residues.